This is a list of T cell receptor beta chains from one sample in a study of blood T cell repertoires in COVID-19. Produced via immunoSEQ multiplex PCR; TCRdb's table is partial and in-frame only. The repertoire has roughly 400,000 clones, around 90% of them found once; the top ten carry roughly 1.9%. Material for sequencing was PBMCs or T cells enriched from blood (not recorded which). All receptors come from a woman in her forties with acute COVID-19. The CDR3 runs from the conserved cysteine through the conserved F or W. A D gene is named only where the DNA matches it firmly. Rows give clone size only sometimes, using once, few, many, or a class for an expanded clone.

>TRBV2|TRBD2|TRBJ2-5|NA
TGTGCCAGCGGTTTTGGACTAGGGGAGACCCAGTACTTC
CASGFGLGETQYF
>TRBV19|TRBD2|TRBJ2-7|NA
TGTGCCAGTAGTAAGGGACTTACGGGGCGGGGGACCTACGAGCAGTACTTC
CASSKGLTGRGTYEQYF
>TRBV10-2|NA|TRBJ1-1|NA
TGCGCCAGCAGTTTGATTACAGGGCGGACTGAAGCTTTCTTT
CASSLITGRTEAFF
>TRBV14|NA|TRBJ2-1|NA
TGTGCCAGCAGCCGGGGCAAAAACGGGTTCTACAATGAGCAGTTCTTC
CASSRGKNGFYNEQFF
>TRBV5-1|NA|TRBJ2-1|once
TGCGCCAGCAGCTTGGGACTACTTCCTTACAATGAGCAGTTCTTC
CASSLGLLPYNEQFF
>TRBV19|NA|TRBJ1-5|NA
TGTGCCACCCACGGTTTTGAGGGCAATCAGCCCCAGCATTTT
CATHGFEGNQPQHF
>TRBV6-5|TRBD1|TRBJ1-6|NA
TGTGCCAGCAGCGCCAGAGGACAGGGCACCTCACCCCTCCACTTT
CASSARGQGTSPLHF
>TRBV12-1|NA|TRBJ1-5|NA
TGTGCCAGCAGCTTTGAAGGACAGGGTACGGGTAGCAATCAGCCCCAGCATTTT
CASSFEGQGTGSNQPQHF
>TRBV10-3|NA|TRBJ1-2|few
TGTGCCATCAGTGACCTTACAGGGTCTAACTATGGCTACACCTTC
CAISDLTGSNYGYTF
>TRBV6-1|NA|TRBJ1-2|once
TGTGCCAGCAGTGAAGCCAGGACTTACTTC
CASSEARTYF
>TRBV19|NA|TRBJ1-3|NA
TGTGCCAGTGGATCGACAGGTGCGGGAAACACCATATATTTT
CASGSTGAGNTIYF
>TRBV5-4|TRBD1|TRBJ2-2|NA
TGTGCCAGCAGCTTGGCAGGGGGCAGGAACACCGGGGAGCTGTTTTTT
CASSLAGGRNTGELFF
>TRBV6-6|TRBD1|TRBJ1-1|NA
TGTGCCAGCAGTTACTCCCGACAGGGGATGAACACTGAAGCTTTCTTT
CASSYSRQGMNTEAFF
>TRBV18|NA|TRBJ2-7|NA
TGTGCCAGCTCAGCAGGGTTCTCCTACGAGCAGTACTTC
CASSAGFSYEQYF
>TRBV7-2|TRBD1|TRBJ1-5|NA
TGTGCCAGCAGCTTGGGCGACAGGGCGAATCAGCCCCAGCATTTT
CASSLGDRANQPQHF
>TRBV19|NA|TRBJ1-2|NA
TGTGCCAGTAGTCCCCGGGGGGGGACTTTTAACTATGGCTACACCTTC
CASSPRGGTFNYGYTF
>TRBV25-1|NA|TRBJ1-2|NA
TGTGCCAGCAGTGAATGGGGGGAGGCCTATGGCTACACCTTC
CASSEWGEAYGYTF
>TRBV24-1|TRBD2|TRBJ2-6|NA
TGTGCCACCAGTGATTTAGGCGGGGGGAAGCCTGGGGCCAACGTCCTGACTTTC
CATSDLGGGKPGANVLTF